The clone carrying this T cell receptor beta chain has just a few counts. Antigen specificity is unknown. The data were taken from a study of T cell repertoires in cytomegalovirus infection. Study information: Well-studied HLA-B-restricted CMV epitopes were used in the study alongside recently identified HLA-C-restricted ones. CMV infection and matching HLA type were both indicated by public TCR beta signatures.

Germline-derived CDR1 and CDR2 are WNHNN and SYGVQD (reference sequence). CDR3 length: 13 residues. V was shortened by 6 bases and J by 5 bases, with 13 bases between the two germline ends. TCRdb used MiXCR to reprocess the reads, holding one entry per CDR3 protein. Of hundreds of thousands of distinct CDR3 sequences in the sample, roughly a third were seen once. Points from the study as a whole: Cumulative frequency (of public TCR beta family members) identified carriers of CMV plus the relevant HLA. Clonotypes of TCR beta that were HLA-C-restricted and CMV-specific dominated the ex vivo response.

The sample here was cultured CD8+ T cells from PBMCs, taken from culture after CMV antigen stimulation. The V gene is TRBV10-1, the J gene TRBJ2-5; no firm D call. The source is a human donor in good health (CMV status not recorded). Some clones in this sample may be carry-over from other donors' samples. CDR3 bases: TGCGCCAGCAGCGACGTCCCGCTGGAGACCCAGTACTTC. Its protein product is CASSDVPLETQYF.